This TCR beta chain is from a study of response to subunit inactivated influenza vaccine. This CDR3 spans 14 amino acids. V gave up 1 base and J gave up 0 bases, with 6 bases separating them. CDR1 and CDR2 (germline): LGHDT, YNNKEL (reference sequence). TCRdb analysed the RT-PCR reads with MiXCR anew, one entry per CDR3 protein. Here the sample spans 600,000 to 850,000 distinct CDR3 sequences, 14% being singletons. The sample was PBMCs from blood, taken around 14 days before vaccination. This receptor was obtained from a man between 45 and 60 years old who received an inactivated influenza vaccine. The V gene is TRBV3-1, the J gene TRBJ1-1, with D unclear. For the CDR3, the DNA is TGTGCCAGCAGCCAAGTAATGTTGAACACTGAAGCTTTCTTT. Its protein product is CASSQVMLNTEAFF.